This TCR beta chain was sequenced during a study of cytomegalovirus exposure and HLA in healthy donors. Findings and caveats of the study: There were a few CMV-associated chains whose specificity for CMV antigens was confirmed in vitro. Cytomegalovirus status was reportedly diagnosed by the classifier with high sensitivity and specificity.

The PCR ran on 60 Vbeta and 13 Jbeta primers. Libraries were prepared by immunoSEQ multiplex PCR; TCRdb keeps only in-frame clonotypes and omits some of them. This table holds just over 150,000 clones. Note on this clone: Its antigen is unidentified. Germline is not matched at one junction end, which may reflect a read error.

Germline V CDR1 and CDR2: WSHSY, SAAADI. The CDR3 totals 13 residues. This chain links TRBV10-2 with TRBJ2-5; 13 nucleotides agree with TRBD2. The clonotype was recovered from a man younger than 45 in good health and CMV-seronegative. The sequenced material came from PBMCs. The CDR3 reads CASRTGTSGTEYF. The CDR3, as DNA: TGCGCCAGCAGAACAGGGACTAGCGGGACCGAGTACTTC.